This TCR beta chain stems from a study of Graves' ophthalmopathy and Graves' hyperthyroidism. In this sample, this clonotype turned up many times. Its specificity is unknown. Among the hyperthyroidism patients, all were newly diagnosed, aged 18 to 65, with under 2 months' duration. TCR beta CDR3 amplification used RNA transcripts. RT-PCR was first run with HTBI primers, then multiplex PCR in a second round. From the multiplex PCR reads, TCRdb called clonotypes with MiXCR, one entry per CDR3 protein. There are 600,000 to 650,000 distinct CDR3 sequences in the sample; about 24% occur only once, and approximately 7% lies in the top ten. The CDR3 runs to 12 residues. J lost 4 bases, V lost 6 bases, and 4 bases had no gene match. The germline gives CDR1 DFQATT, CDR2 SNEGSKA (reference sequence). Study-level points and caveats: Separation of ophthalmopathy from stable hyperthyroidism was achieved by a 13-signature model, at approximately 90% sensitivity and 70% to 82% specificity.

The sample comprised peripheral blood. The clonotype originates from a woman aged 18-29 years with stable Graves' hyperthyroidism. Some clones in this sample may be carry-over from other donors' samples. The V gene is TRBV20-1, the J gene TRBJ2-7; 9 nucleotides match TRBD1. CDR3 loop: CSASGQGYEQYF. The CDR3 nucleotides are TGCAGTGCGTCGGGACAGGGTTACGAGCAGTACTTC.